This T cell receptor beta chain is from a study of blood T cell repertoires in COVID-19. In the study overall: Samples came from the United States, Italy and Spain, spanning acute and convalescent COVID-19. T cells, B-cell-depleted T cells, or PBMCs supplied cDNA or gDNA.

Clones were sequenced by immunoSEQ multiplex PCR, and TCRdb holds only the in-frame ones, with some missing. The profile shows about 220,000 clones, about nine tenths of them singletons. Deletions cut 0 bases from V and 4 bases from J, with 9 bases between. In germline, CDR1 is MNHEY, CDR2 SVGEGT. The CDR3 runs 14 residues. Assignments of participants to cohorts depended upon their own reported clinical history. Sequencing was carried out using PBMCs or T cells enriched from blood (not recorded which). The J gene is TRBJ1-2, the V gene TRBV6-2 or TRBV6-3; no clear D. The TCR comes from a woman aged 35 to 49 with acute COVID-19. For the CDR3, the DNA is TGTGCCAGCAGTTACTCCGGTCTTATCTATGGCTACACCTTC. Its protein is CASSYSGLIYGYTF.